These T cell receptor beta chains were read from a single sample in a study of T cell repertoires in aging, cancer and after chemotherapy. MiXCR was run by TCRdb on the multiplex PCR reads, yielding one entry per CDR3 protein. The sample has about 11,000 distinct CDR3 sequences; almost 30% are singletons. Sequences were obtained from blood. The source is a human donor in good health. Each CDR3 is given with its conserved first and last residue. A D gene is named only where the DNA matches it firmly. Clone sizes are given selectively: once, few, many, or a class where the clone is expanded.

J,D,V,size,CDR3,DNA
TRBJ2-7,NA,TRBV29-1,medium-sized,CSVEKGTQEQYF,TGCAGCGTTGAAAAAGGGACCCAGGAGCAGTACTTC
TRBJ1-4,TRBD1,TRBV28,NA,CATNARDRGEKLFF,TGTGCCACGAACGCACGGGACAGGGGTGAAAAACTGTTTTTT
TRBJ1-2,TRBD1,TRBV9,NA,CASSDDRGIGRSGYTF,TGTGCCAGCAGCGACGACAGGGGGATCGGCAGAAGTGGCTACACCTTC
TRBJ1-4,NA,TRBV7-2,few,CASSLAGVGEKLFF,TGTGCCAGCAGCTTAGCAGGGGTTGGTGAAAAACTGTTTTTT
TRBJ2-7,NA,TRBV19,NA,CASSMNGAGALEQYF,TGTGCCAGTAGCATGAACGGGGCAGGAGCCCTCGAGCAGTACTTC
TRBJ1-2,NA,TRBV7-9,few,CASSSRGTNYGYTF,TGTGCCAGCAGCTCGCGGGGTACTAACTATGGCTACACCTTC
TRBJ1-5,NA,TRBV6-6,few,CASSSRAGGGQPQHF,TGTGCCAGCAGTTCCCGTGCGGGGGGCGGGCAGCCCCAGCATTTT
TRBJ2-3,NA,TRBV10-3,NA,CAISEDGDSTDTQYF,TGTGCCATCAGTGAGGATGGGGATAGCACAGATACGCAGTATTTT
TRBJ2-5,TRBD2,TRBV15,few,CATSRDQAGGETQYF,TGTGCCACCAGCAGAGATCAAGCGGGAGGGGAGACCCAGTACTTC
TRBJ1-3,NA,TRBV6-6,NA,CASTSSGNTIYF,TGTGCCAGCACTTCCTCTGGAAACACCATATATTTT
TRBJ1-2,TRBD1,TRBV28,few,CASILRGTGVRSYGYTF,TGTGCCAGCATTCTAAGGGGGACAGGGGTCAGAAGCTATGGCTACACCTTC
TRBJ1-4,NA,TRBV4-1,NA,CASSQELRNEKLFF,TGCGCCAGCAGCCAAGAGCTGCGAAATGAAAAACTGTTTTTT
TRBJ1-5,TRBD1,TRBV19,NA,CASSGDDRGFQPQHF,TGTGCCAGTAGTGGAGACGACAGGGGTTTTCAGCCCCAGCATTTT
TRBJ2-3,TRBD1,TRBV24-1,few,CATSDRDRALDTQYF,TGTGCCACCAGTGACCGGGACAGGGCCCTAGATACGCAGTATTTT
TRBJ1-4,NA,TRBV28,NA,CASSWGFNEKLFF,TGTGCCAGCAGTTGGGGGTTTAATGAAAAACTGTTTTTT
TRBJ2-2,NA,TRBV30,few,CAWRAFRGGQSILANTGELFF,TGTGCCTGGAGGGCCTTCCGGGGGGGACAGAGCATCTTGGCGAACACCGGGGAGCTGTTTTTT
TRBJ2-7,NA,TRBV12-3/TRBV12-4,few,CASSLPPGTLYEQYF,TGTGCCAGCAGTTTGCCCCCCGGGACACTCTACGAGCAGTACTTC
TRBJ2-1,TRBD1,TRBV29-1,medium-sized,CSVGITGAYNEQFF,TGCAGCGTGGGGATTACAGGGGCCTACAATGAGCAGTTCTTC
TRBJ1-5,NA,TRBV6-5,few,CASSSSLLGEPQHF,TGTGCCAGCAGTTCTTCCCTACTAGGGGAGCCCCAGCATTTT
TRBJ2-5,NA,TRBV10-3,NA,CAISDRGSGETQYF,TGTGCCATCAGTGACCGCGGATCTGGGGAGACCCAGTACTTC
TRBJ1-1,NA,TRBV5-6,NA,CASSLRGGAWTEAFF,TGTGCCAGCAGCTTGCGGGGGGGGGCCTGGACTGAAGCTTTCTTT
TRBJ2-6,NA,TRBV5-6,NA,CASSLGTSSGANVLTF,TGTGCCAGCAGCTTGGGGACTTCCTCTGGGGCCAACGTCCTGACTTTC
TRBJ1-2,TRBD1,TRBV6-4,NA,CASRTLTGDGYTF,TGTGCCAGCAGGACTCTGACAGGGGATGGCTACACCTTC
TRBJ1-6,NA,TRBV5-1,NA,CASSLEGVTPLHF,TGCGCCAGCAGCTTGGAGGGGGTTACACCCCTCCACTTT
TRBJ1-2,NA,TRBV12-3/TRBV12-4,medium-sized,CASSFMGSGGYTF,TGTGCCAGCAGTTTCATGGGGTCAGGAGGCTACACCTTC
TRBJ2-3,TRBD2,TRBV27,few,CASSTSGSGTYTQYF,TGTGCCAGCAGTACTAGCGGGAGTGGCACATATACGCAGTATTTT
TRBJ2-1,TRBD2,TRBV18,once,CASSPPGSGSFQNEQFF,TGTGCCAGCTCACCACCGGGTAGCGGGAGTTTCCAGAATGAGCAGTTCTTC
TRBJ2-7,NA,TRBV7-9,NA,CASQAKEAASYEQYF,TGTGCCAGTCAGGCCAAGGAGGCGGCCTCCTACGAGCAGTACTTC
TRBJ1-3,NA,TRBV6-1,NA,CASSTTGDTIYF,TGTGCCAGCAGTACGACAGGCGACACCATATATTTT
TRBJ1-6,TRBD1,TRBV18,few,CASSQGGNSPLHF,TGTGCCAGCTCGCAGGGGGGGAATTCACCCCTCCACTTT
TRBJ2-7,TRBD2,TRBV5-1,NA,CASSSLAGGPRDEQYF,TGCGCCAGCAGCTCACTAGCGGGAGGGCCCCGGGACGAGCAGTACTTC
TRBJ2-3,TRBD2,TRBV7-9,NA,CASSSLAGGTDTQYF,TGTGCCAGCAGCTCGCTAGCGGGGGGAACAGATACGCAGTATTTT
TRBJ1-2,NA,TRBV6-5,medium-sized,CASSSSSNYTF,TGTGCCAGCAGTTCCTCATCGAACTACACCTTC
TRBJ2-7,NA,TRBV6-6,medium-sized,CASSYSRVGEQYF,TGTGCCAGCAGTTACTCCAGGGTTGGGGAGCAGTACTTC
TRBJ1-5,NA,TRBV18,NA,CASSPEGIQPQHF,TGTGCCAGCTCACCGGAGGGGATTCAGCCCCAGCATTTT
TRBJ1-6,TRBD1,TRBV5-4,few,CASSAAGTGGSPLHF,TGTGCCAGCAGCGCCGCCGGGACAGGGGGATCACCCCTCCACTTT
TRBJ2-3,NA,TRBV7-3,NA,CASSVLSTDTQYF,TGTGCCAGCAGCGTGCTGAGCACAGATACGCAGTATTTT
TRBJ1-2,TRBD1,TRBV7-6,few,CASIHRDRANYGYTF,TGTGCCAGCATCCACCGGGACAGGGCTAACTATGGCTACACCTTC
TRBJ2-7,NA,TRBV6-2/TRBV6-3,NA,CASRHGGGYEQYF,TGTGCCAGCAGGCACGGAGGGGGCTACGAGCAGTACTTC
TRBJ1-3,NA,TRBV5-5,NA,CASSPTDLSGNTIYF,TGTGCCAGCAGCCCGACAGATCTCTCTGGAAACACCATATATTTT
TRBJ2-7,NA,TRBV6-1,NA,CASSTGTSSSYEQYF,TGTGCCAGCTCTACGGGGACATCGAGCTCCTACGAGCAGTACTTC
TRBJ2-3,TRBD1,TRBV7-2,NA,CASSLQGQGTDTQYF,TGTGCCAGCAGCTTACAGGGACAGGGCACAGATACGCAGTATTTT
TRBJ1-1,TRBD1,TRBV12-3/TRBV12-4,few,CASSYRGQGAGTEAFF,TGTGCCAGCAGTTACCGCGGACAGGGGGCGGGGACTGAAGCTTTCTTT
TRBJ2-2,TRBD2,TRBV5-6,NA,CASWERGGPTGELFF,TGTGCCAGCTGGGAGCGGGGGGGCCCCACCGGGGAGCTGTTTTTT
TRBJ1-5,NA,TRBV7-2,NA,CASSPFQWGNQPQHF,TGTGCCAGCAGTCCTTTTCAATGGGGCAATCAGCCCCAGCATTTT
TRBJ1-6,TRBD1,TRBV7-2,NA,CASSFRQGNNSPLHF,TGTGCCAGCAGCTTCAGACAGGGAAATAATTCACCCCTCCACTTT
TRBJ1-6,NA,TRBV7-2,NA,CASSLANSPLHF,TGTGCCAGCAGCTTAGCCAATTCACCCCTCCACTTT
TRBJ1-4,NA,TRBV19,NA,CASRRGPHENEKLFF,TGTGCCAGTAGAAGAGGACCTCACGAAAATGAAAAACTGTTTTTT
TRBJ2-5,NA,TRBV23-1,NA,CASSQSRPTQETQYF,TGCGCCAGCAGTCAATCAAGGCCGACCCAAGAGACCCAGTACTTC
TRBJ1-3,NA,TRBV20-1,NA,CSAPYRSSGNTIYF,TGCAGTGCTCCATACAGGAGCTCTGGAAACACCATATATTTT
TRBJ2-7,NA,TRBV28,NA,CASRGGYEQYF,TGTGCCAGCAGGGGGGGTTACGAGCAGTACTTC
TRBJ1-1,TRBD1,TRBV27,NA,CASSRNRGNTEAFF,TGTGCCAGCAGCCGTAACAGGGGCAACACTGAAGCTTTCTTT
TRBJ2-5,NA,TRBV5-1,NA,CASSLGHTQETQYF,TGCGCCAGCAGCTTGGGCCATACCCAAGAGACCCAGTACTTC